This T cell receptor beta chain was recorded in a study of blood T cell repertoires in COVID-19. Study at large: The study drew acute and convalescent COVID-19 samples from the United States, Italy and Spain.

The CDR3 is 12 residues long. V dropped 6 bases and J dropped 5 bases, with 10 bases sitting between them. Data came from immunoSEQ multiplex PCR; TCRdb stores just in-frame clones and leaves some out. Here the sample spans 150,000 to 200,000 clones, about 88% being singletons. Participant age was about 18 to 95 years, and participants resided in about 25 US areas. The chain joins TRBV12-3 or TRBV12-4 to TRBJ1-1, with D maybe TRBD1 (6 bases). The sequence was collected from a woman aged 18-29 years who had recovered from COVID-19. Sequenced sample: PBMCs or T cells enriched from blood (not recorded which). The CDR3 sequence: CASSPGVTEAFF. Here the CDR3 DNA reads TGTGCCAGCAGCCCAGGGGTGACTGAAGCTTTCTTT.